This paragraph reports one T cell receptor beta chain. Germline values: CDR1 MNHEY, CDR2 SVGAGI. J lost 9 bases, V lost 5 bases, and 8 bases had no gene match. This CDR3 spans 14 amino acids. Assay: immunoSEQ multiplex PCR; the TCRdb copy retains only in-frame clones and omits some. The data show roughly 58,000 clones, with 80% to 95% seen just once and 0.15% to 0.2% held by the top ten. This specimen belongs to a study of T cell changes during pregnancy in multiple sclerosis. This TCR was sampled from a female donor in good health, enrolled as a control in a pregnancy study. This sequence joins TRBV6-5 and TRBJ2-1, with 9 bases lining up with TRBD1. The sample was CD4+ T cells from peripheral blood mononuclear cells, taken after pregnancy. CDR3 sequence reads: CASSVPGTGTEQFF. CDR3 DNA sequence: TGTGCCAGCAGTGTCCCCGGGACAGGGACTGAGCAGTTCTTC.